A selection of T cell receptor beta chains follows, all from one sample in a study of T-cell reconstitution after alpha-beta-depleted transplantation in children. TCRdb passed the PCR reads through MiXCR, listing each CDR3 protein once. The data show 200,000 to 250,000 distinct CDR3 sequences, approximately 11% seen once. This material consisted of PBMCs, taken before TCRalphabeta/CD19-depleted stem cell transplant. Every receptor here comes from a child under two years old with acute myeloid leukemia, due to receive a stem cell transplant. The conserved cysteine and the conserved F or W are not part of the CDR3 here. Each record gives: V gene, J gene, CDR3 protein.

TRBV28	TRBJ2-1	ASRGQGEQF
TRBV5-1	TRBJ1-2	ASSVGQGGNGYT
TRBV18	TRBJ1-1	ASSPQSRGGNTEAF
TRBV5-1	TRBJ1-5	ASSLEGSGQPQH
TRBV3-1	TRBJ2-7	ASSATGYEQY
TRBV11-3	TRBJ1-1	ASSLIGEGTEAF
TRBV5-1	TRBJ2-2	ASSFWQDTGELF
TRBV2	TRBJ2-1	ASSTGTGNNEQF
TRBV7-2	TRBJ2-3	ASSLAIAANTDTQY
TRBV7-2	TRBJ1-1	ASSWGGGLRTEAF
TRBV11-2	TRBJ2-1	ASSLLADNNEQF
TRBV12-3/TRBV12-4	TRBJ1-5	ASSLVGAEEPQH
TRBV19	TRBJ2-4	ASSIREDRFRNIQY
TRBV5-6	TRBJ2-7	ASNTQGWISSYEQY
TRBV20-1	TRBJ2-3	SASVGERGPQLTDTQY
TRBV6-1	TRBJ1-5	ASSEGQPQH
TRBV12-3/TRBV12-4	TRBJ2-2	ASSSSGLVQAGELF
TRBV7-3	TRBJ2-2	ASSFYRGGELF
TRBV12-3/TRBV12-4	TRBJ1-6	ASSLGRGNSPLH
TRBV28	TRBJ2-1	ASSGLAGVPSYNEQF
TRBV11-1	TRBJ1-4	ASSLRGKRDRDEKLF
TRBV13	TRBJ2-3	ASSLRGRLDTQY